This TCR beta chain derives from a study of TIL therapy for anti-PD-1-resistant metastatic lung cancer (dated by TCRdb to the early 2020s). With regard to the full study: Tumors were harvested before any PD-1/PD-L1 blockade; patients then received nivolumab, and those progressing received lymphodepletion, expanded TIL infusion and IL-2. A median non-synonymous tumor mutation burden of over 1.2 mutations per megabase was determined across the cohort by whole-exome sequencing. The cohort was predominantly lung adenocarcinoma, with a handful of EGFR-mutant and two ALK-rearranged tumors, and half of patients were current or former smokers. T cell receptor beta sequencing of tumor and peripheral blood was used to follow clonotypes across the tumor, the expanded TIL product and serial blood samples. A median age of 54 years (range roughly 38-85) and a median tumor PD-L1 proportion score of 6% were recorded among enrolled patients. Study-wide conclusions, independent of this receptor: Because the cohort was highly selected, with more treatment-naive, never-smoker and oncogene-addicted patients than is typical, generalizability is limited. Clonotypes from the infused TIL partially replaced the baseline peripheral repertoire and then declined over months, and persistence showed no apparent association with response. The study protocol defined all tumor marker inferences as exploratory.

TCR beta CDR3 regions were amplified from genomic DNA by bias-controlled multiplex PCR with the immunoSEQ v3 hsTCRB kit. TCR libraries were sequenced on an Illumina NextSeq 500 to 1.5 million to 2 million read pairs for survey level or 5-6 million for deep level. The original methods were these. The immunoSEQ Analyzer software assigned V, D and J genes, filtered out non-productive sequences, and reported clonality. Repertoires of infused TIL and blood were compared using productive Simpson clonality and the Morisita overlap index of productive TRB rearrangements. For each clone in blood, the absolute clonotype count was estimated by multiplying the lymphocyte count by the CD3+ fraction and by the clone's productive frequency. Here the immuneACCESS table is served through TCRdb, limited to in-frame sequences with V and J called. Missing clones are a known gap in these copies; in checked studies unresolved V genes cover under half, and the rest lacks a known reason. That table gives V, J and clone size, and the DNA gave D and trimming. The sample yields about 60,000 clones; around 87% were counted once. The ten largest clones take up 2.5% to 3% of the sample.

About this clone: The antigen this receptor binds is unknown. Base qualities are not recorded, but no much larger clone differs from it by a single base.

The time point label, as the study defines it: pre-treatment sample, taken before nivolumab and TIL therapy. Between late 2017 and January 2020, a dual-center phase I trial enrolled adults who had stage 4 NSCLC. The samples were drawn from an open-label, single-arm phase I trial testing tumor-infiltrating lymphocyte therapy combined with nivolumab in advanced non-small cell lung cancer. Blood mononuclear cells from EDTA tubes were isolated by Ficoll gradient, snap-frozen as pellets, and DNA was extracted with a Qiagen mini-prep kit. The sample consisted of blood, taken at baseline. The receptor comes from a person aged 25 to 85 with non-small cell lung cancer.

The CDR3 has the sequence CASSSRTGIEAFF. The nucleotide sequence reads as follows: TGTGCCAGCAGCTCGAGGACAGGGATTGAAGCTTTCTTT. The rearrangement joined TRBV11-1 to TRBJ1-1; a stretch of 8 junction bases matches TRBD1. Relative to germline, V is missing 4 bases and J is missing 7 bases, with 5 bases of the junction outside any gene match. According to the germline V gene (reference sequence), CDR1 reads SGHAT and CDR2 reads FQDESV. The CDR3 goes from the cysteine to the phenylalanine over 13 residues. The entry retains the CDR3 DNA only, 39 bases that are in frame from base 1.